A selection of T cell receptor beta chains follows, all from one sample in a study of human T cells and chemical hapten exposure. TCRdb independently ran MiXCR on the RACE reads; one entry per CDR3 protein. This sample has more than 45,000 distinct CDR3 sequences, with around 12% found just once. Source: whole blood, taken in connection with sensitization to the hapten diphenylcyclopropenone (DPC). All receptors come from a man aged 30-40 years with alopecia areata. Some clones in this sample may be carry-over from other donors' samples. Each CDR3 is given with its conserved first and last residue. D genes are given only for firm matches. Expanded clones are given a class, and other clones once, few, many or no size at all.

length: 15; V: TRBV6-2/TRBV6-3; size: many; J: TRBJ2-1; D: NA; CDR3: CASSALGLTYNEQFF; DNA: TGTGCCAGCAGTGCCTTGGGACTTACCTACAATGAGCAGTTCTTC
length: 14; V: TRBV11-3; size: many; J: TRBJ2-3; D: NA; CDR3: CASSRWRGEDTQYF; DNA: TGTGCCAGCAGCCGCTGGCGGGGCGAAGATACGCAGTATTTT
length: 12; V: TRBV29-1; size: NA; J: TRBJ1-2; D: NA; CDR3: CSVDLDAGGYTF; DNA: TGCAGCGTTGATCTTGATGCGGGCGGCTACACCTTC
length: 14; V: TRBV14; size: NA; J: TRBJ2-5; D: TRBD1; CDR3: CASSQETGRETQYF; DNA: TGTGCCAGCAGCCAAGAGACAGGGAGAGAGACCCAGTACTTC
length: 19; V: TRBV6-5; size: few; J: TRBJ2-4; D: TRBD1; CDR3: CASSYSGQPTSLAKNIQYF; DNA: TGTGCCAGCAGTTACTCGGGACAGCCAACGTCATTAGCCAAAAACATTCAGTACTTC
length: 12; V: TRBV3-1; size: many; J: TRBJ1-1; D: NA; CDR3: CASSQAGDEAFF; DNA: TGTGCCAGCAGCCAAGCCGGGGATGAAGCTTTCTTT
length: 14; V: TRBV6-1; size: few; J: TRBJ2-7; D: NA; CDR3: CAALRQFSSYEQYF; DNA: TGTGCCGCCCTCAGACAATTTAGCTCCTACGAGCAGTACTTC
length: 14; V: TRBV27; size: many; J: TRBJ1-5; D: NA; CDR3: CASSLVSSDQPQHF; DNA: TGTGCCAGCAGTTTGGTTTCGTCGGACCAGCCCCAGCATTTT
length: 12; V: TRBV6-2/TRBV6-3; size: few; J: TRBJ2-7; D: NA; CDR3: CASSPSGHEQYF; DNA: TGTGCCAGCAGCCCCTCCGGGCACGAGCAGTACTTC
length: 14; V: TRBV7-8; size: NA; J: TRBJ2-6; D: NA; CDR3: CASSVYSGANVLTF; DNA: TGTGCCAGCAGCGTTTACTCTGGGGCCAACGTCCTGACTTTC
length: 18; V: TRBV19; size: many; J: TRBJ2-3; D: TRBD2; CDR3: CASSIEGPRGGAKDTQYF; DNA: TGTGCCAGTAGTATAGAAGGCCCTCGCGGGGGGGCCAAAGATACGCAGTATTTT
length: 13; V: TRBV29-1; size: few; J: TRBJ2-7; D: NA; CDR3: CSVVDTFTYEQYF; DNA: TGCAGCGTGGTGGACACTTTCACCTACGAGCAGTACTTC
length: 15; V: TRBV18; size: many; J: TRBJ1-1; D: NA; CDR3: CASSPGRAHYAEAFF; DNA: TGTGCCAGCTCACCAGGTCGGGCCCACTACGCTGAAGCTTTCTTT
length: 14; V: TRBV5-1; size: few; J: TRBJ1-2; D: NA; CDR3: CASSLPRASESYTF; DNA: TGCGCCAGCAGCTTGCCTAGGGCGAGTGAGAGCTACACCTTC
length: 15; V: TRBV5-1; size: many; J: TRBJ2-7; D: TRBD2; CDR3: CASSLRASGVGEQYF; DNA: TGCGCCAGCAGCTTGCGAGCTAGCGGGGTCGGCGAGCAGTACTTC
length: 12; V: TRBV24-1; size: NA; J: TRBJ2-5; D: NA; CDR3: CATSEGEETQYF; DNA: TGTGCCACCAGTGAAGGGGAAGAGACCCAGTACTTC
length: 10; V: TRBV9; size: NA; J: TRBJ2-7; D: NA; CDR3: CASSVDEQYF; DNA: TGTGCCAGCAGCGTAGACGAGCAGTACTTC
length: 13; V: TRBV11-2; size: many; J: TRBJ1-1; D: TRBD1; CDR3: CASSFTGDTEAFF; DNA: TGTGCCAGCAGCTTTACAGGGGACACTGAAGCTTTCTTT
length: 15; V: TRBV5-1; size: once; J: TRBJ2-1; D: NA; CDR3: CASSLASRTEGEQFF; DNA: TGCGCCAGCAGCTTGGCCTCCCGGACAGAGGGTGAGCAGTTCTTC
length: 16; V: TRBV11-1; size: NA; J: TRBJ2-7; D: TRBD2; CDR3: CASSLTGAGGSYEQYF; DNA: TGTGCCAGCAGCTTGACCGGCGCGGGGGGCTCCTACGAGCAGTACTTC
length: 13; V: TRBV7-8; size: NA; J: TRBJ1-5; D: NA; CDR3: CASSSLGSRAHYF; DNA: TGTGCCAGCAGCTCGCTGGGAAGCAGGGCGCACTATTTT
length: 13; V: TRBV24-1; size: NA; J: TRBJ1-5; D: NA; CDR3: CATSDYRSMAQHF; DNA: TGTGCCACCAGTGATTATAGGAGTATGGCCCAGCATTTT
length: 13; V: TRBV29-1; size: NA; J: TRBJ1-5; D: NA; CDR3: CSVEENRNQPQHF; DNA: TGCAGCGTTGAAGAAAACAGAAATCAGCCCCAGCATTTT
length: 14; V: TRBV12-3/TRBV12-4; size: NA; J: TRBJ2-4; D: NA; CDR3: CASRNTVAKNIQYF; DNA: TGTGCCAGCAGGAATACGGTAGCCAAAAACATTCAGTACTTC
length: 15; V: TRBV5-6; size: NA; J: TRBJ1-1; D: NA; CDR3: CASSLPGRMNTEAFF; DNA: TGTGCCAGCAGCCTACCGGGACGGATGAACACTGAAGCTTTCTTT
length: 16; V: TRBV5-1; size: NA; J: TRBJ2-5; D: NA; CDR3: CASISLPVADQETQYF; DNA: TGCGCCAGCATCTCACTCCCAGTAGCCGATCAAGAGACCCAGTACTTC
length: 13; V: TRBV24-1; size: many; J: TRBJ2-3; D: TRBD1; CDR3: CATSEADRGTQYF; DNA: TGTGCCACCAGTGAAGCGGACAGGGGTACGCAGTATTTT
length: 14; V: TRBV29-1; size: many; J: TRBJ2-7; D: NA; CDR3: CSVERSDSSYEQYF; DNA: TGCAGCGTTGAACGGTCGGATAGCTCCTACGAGCAGTACTTC
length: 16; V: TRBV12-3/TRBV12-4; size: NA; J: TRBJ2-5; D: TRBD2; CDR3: CASRGTSGGLAETQYF; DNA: TGTGCCAGCAGGGGGACTAGCGGGGGCCTCGCGGAGACCCAGTACTTC
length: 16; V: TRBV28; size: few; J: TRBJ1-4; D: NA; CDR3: CASQSGGLVTNEKLFF; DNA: TGTGCCAGCCAAAGTGGGGGGCTCGTAACTAATGAAAAACTGTTTTTT
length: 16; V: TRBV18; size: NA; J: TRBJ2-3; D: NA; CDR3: CASSPTTRASTDTQYF; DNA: TGTGCCAGCTCACCAACCACTCGAGCTAGCACAGATACGCAGTATTTT
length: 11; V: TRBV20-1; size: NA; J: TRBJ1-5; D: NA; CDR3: CSARGRTEQHF; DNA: TGCAGTGCTAGAGGAAGGACAGAACAGCATTTT
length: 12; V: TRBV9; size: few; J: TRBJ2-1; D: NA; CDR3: CASSVDSNEQFF; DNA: TGTGCCAGCAGCGTGGACAGCAATGAGCAGTTCTTC
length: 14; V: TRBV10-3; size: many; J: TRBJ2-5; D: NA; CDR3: CAISESYTQETQYF; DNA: TGTGCCATCAGTGAATCCTATACCCAAGAGACCCAGTACTTC
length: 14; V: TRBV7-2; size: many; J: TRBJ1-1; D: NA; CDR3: CASSLAQGGTEAFF; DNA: TGTGCCAGCAGCTTAGCGCAGGGTGGCACTGAAGCTTTCTTT
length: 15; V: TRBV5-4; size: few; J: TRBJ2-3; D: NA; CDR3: CASSSTGSHTDTQYF; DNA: TGTGCCAGCAGCTCTACCGGGAGCCACACAGATACGCAGTATTTT
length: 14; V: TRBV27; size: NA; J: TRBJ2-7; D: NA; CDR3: CASSLGGAGYEQYF; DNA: TGTGCCAGCAGTTTAGGGGGGGCCGGCTACGAGCAGTACTTC
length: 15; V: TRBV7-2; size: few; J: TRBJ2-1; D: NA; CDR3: CASTVARSPYNEQFF; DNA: TGTGCCAGCACGGTGGCCCGAAGCCCCTACAATGAGCAGTTCTTC
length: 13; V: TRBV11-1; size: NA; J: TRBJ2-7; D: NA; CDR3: CASSLSHRYEQYF; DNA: TGTGCCAGCAGCTTAAGTCATCGGTACGAGCAGTACTTC
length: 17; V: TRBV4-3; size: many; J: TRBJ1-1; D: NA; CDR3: CASSQDLGTPEDTEAFF; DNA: TGCGCCAGCAGCCAAGATCTAGGGACTCCGGAGGACACTGAAGCTTTCTTT
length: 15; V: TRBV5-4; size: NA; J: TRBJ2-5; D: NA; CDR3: CASSLIVAVKETQYF; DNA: TGTGCCAGCAGTTTGATTGTGGCAGTTAAAGAGACCCAGTACTTC
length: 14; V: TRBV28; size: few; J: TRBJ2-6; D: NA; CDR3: CASTMLSGANVLTF; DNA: TGTGCCAGCACCATGCTCTCTGGGGCCAACGTCCTGACTTTC
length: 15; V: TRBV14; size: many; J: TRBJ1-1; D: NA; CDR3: CASSQDLAGNTEAFF; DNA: TGTGCCAGCAGCCAAGATTTGGCGGGGAACACTGAAGCTTTCTTT
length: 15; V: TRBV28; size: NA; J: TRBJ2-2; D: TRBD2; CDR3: CASRLAGISTGELFF; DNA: TGTGCCAGCCGCCTAGCGGGGATCTCCACCGGGGAGCTGTTTTTT
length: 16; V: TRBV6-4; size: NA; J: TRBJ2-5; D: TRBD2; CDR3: CASSDSASGGQETQYF; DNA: TGTGCCAGCAGTGACTCCGCTAGCGGGGGGCAAGAGACCCAGTACTTC
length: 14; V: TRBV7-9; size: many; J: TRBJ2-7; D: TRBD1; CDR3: CASSLTQGAYEQYF; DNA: TGTGCCAGCAGCTTAACACAGGGGGCCTACGAGCAGTACTTC
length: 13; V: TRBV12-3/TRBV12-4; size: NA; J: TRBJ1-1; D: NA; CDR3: CASSLPGQLEAFF; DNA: TGTGCCAGCAGTTTACCGGGACAACTCGAAGCTTTCTTT
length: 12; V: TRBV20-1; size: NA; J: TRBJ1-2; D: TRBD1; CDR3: CVGMTGNDGYTF; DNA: TGCGTTGGAATGACAGGGAACGATGGCTACACCTTC
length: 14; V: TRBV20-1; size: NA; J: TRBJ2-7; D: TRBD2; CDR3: CSARESSGVSEQYF; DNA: TGCAGTGCTAGAGAGTCAAGCGGGGTAAGCGAGCAGTACTTC
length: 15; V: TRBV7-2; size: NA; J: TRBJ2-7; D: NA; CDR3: CASSQAAGVSYEQYF; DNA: TGTGCCAGCAGCCAGGCCGCAGGGGTGTCCTACGAGCAGTACTTC
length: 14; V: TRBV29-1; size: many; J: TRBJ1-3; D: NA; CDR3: CSAVGADSGNTIYF; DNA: TGCAGCGCCGTTGGAGCAGACTCTGGAAACACCATATATTTT
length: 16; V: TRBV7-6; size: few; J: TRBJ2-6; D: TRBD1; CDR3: CASSLVTGAGANVLTF; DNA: TGTGCCAGCAGCTTAGTAACAGGGGCTGGGGCCAACGTCCTGACTTTC
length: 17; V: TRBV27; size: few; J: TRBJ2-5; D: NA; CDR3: CASSLSPGAVRKETQYF; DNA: TGTGCCAGCAGTTTATCCCCGGGGGCGGTAAGGAAAGAGACCCAGTACTTC
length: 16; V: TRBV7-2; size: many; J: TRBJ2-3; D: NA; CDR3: CASSLQDPGGADTQYF; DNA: TGTGCCAGCAGCTTACAAGACCCTGGCGGAGCAGATACGCAGTATTTT
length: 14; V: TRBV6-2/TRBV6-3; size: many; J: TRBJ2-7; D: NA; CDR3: CASSPGTPSYEQYF; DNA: TGTGCCAGCAGTCCCGGGACGCCCTCCTACGAGCAGTACTTC